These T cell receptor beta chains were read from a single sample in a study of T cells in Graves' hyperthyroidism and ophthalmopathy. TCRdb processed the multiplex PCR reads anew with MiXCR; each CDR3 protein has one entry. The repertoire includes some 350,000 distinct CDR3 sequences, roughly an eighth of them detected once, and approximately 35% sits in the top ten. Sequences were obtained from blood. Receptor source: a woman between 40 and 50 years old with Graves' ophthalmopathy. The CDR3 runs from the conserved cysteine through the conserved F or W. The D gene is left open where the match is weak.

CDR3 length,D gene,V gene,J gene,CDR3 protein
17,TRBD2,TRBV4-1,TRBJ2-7,CASSQASASGGGYEQYF
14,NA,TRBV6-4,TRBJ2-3,CASSSLGGTDTQYF
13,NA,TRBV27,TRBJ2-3,CASSLSFGDTQYF
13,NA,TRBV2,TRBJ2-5,CASSVRRQETQYF
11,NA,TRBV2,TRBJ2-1,CASSEVTEQFF
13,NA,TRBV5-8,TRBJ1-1,CASTTDGTIEAFF
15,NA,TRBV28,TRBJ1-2,CASSQESTGGYGYTF
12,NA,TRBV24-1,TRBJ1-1,CATSDGEGKAFF
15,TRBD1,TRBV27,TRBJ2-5,CASSLDHRGGETQYF
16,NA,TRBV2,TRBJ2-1,CASSDRGTRAGGEQFF
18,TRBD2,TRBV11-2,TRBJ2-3,CASSSKPLAGGHGDTQYF
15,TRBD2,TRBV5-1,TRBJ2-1,CASRYLAGGPSEQFF
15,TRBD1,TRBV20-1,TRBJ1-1,CSARHGGTGGPEAFF
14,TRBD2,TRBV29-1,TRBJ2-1,CSVPSGRAYNEQFF
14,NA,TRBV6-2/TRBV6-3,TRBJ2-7,CASSYTLQSYEQYF
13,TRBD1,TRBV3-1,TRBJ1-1,CASSIYQGDEAFF
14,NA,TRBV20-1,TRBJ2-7,CSASVARSSYEQYF
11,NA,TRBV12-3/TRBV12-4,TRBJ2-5,CASRGGDTQYF
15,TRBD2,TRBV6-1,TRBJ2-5,CASSKRLAGYVSQYF
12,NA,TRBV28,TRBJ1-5,CASSPPIQPQHF
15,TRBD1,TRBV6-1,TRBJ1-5,CASSPGTGANQPQHF
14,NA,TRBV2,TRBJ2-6,CASRAGYGANVLTF
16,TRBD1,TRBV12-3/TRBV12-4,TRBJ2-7,CASSPLPTGVVREQYF
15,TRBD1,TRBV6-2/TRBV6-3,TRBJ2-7,CASRERQGYSYEQYF